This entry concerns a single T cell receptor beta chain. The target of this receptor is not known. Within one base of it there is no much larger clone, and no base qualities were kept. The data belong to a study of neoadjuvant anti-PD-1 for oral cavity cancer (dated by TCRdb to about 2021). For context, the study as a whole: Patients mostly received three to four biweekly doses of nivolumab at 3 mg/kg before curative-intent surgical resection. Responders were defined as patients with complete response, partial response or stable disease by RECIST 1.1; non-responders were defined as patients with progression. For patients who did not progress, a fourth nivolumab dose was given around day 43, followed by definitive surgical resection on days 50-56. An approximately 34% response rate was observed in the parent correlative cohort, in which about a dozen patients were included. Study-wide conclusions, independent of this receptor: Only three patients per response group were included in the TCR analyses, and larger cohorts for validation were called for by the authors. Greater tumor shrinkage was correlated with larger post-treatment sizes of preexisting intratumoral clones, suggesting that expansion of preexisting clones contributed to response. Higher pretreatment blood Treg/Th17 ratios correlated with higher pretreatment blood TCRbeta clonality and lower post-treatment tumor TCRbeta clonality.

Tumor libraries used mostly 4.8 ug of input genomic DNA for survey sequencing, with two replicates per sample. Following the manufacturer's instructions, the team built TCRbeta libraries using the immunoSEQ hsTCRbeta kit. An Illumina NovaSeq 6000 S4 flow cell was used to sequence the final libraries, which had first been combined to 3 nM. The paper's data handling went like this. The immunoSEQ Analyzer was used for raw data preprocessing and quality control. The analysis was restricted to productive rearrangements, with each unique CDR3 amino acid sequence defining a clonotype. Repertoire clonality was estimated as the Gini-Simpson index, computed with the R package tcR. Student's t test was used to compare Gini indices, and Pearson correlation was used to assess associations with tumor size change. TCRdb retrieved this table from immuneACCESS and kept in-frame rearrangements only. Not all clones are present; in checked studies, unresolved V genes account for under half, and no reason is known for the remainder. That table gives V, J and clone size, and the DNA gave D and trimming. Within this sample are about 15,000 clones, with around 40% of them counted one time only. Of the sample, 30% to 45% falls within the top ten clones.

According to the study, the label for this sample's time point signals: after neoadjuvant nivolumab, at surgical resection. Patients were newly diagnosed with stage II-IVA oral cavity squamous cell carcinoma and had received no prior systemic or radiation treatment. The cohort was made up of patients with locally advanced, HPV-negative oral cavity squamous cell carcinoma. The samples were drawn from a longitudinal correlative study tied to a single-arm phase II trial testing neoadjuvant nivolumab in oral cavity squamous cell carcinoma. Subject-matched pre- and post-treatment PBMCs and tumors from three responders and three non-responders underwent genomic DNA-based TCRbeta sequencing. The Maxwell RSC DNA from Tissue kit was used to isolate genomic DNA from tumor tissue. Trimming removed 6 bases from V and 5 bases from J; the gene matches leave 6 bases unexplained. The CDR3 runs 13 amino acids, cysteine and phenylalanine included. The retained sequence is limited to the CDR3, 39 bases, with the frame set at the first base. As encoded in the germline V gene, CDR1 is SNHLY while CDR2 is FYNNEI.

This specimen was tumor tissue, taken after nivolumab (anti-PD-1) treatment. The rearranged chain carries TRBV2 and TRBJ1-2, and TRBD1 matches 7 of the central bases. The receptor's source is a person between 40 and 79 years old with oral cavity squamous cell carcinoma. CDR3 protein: CASRRDREYGYTF. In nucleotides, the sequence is TGTGCCAGCAGGAGGGACAGAGAATATGGCTACACCTTC.